The following is a T cell receptor (beta chain) sequence with its context. Its specificity is not known. This CDR3 contains 13 residues. Germline V gene data show CDR1 as MGHRA and CDR2 as YSYEKL. UMI labels and 5' RACE were used to prepare the TRB cDNA libraries. After re-calling the 5' RACE reads, TCRdb lists one entry per CDR3 protein, DNA absent. Its table records over 100,000 distinct CDR3 sequences. The entry originates in a study of CXCR3-negative and CXCR3-positive naive CD8 T cells. The wider study: Per library, roughly 1.4 +/- 0.3 million reads; around 150 million TRB reads overall.

Study-wide results and caveats: Naive CXCR3-negative cells resembled naive CXCR3-positive cells in TRBV-TRBJ usage; memory cells differed. Cryopreservation partially lowered CXCR3 expression, so most assays used fresh PBMCs. Each naive subset displayed comparably high diversity, whereas memory CD8+ cells displayed much lower diversity.

The TCR was taken from a human donor in good health. Some clones in this sample may be carry-over from other donors' samples. The chain is built from TRBV4-1 and TRBJ2-7. Specimen: naive CXCR3- CD8+ T cells from blood. Subset described: CD45RO-CCR7+CD27+CD95- naive CD8+ T cells lacking CXCR3 (TNR3-). The CDR3 reads CASSQVGTYEQYF.